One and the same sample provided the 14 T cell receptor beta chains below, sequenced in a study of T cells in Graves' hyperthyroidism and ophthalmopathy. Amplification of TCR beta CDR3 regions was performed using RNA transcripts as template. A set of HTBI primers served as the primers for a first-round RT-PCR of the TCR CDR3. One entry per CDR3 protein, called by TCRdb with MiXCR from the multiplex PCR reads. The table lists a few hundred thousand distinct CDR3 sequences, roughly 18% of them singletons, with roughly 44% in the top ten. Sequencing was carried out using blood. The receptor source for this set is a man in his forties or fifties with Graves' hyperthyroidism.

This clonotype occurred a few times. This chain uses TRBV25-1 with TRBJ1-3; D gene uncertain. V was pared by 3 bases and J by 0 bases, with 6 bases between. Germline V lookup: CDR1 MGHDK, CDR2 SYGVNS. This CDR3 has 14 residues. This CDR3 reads CASSDRSSGNTIYF. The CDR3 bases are TGTGCCAGCAGTGATCGATCCTCTGGAAACACCATATATTTT.

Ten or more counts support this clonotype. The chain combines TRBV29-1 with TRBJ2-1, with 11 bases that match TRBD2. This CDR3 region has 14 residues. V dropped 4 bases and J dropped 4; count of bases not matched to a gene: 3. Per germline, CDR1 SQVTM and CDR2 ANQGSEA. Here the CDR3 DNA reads TGCAGCGTTGGCGGGACTAGCGGATACAATGAGCAGTTCTTC. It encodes CSVGGTSGYNEQFF.

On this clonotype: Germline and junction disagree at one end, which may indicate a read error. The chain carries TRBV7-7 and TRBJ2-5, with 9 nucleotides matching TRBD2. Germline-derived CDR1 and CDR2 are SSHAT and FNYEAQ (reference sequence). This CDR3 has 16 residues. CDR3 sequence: CASSLVGGGDQETQYF. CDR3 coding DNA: TGTGCTAGCAGCTTAGTAGGCGGGGGGGACCAAGAGACCCAGTACTTC. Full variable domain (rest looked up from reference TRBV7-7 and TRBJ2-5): GAGVSQSPRYKVTKRGQDVTLRCDPISSHATLYWYQQALGQGPEFLTYFNYEAQPDKSGLPSDRFSAERPEGSISTLTIQRTEQRDSAMYRCASSLVGGGDQETQYFGPGTRLLVL.

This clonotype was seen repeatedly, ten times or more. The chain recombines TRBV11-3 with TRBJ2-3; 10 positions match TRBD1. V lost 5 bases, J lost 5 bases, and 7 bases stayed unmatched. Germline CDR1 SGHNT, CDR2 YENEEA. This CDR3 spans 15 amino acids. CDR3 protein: CASSRGQGPEDTQYF. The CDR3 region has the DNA TGTGCCAGCAGCCGGGGACAGGGGCCGGAAGATACGCAGTATTTT. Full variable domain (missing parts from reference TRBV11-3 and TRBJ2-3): EAGVVQSPRYKIIEKKQPVAFWCNPISGHNTLYWYLQNLGQGPELLIRYENEEAVDDSQLPKDRFSAERLKGVDSTLKIQPAELGDSAVYLCASSRGQGPEDTQYFGPGTRLTVL.

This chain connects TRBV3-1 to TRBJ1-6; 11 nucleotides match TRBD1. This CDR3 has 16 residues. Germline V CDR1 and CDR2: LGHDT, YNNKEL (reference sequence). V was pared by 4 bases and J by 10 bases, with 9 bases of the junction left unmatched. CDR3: CASSLLGTGGGSPLHF. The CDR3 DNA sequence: TGTGCCAGCAGCCTGCTCGGGACAGGGGGAGGGTCACCCCTCCACTTT. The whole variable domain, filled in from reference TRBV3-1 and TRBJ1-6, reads DTAVSQTPKYLVTQMGNDKSIKCEQNLGHDTMYWYKQDSKKFLKIMFSYNNKELIINETVPNRFSPKSPDKAHLNLHINSLELGDSAVYFCASSLLGTGGGSPLHFGNGTRLTVT.

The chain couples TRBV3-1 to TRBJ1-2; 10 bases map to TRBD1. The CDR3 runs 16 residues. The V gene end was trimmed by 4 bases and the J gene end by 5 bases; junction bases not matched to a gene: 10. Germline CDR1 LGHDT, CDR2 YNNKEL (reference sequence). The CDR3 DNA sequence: TGTGCCAGCAGCCCGACAGGGGGCGGTTCTGTTTATGGCTACACCTTC. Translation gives CASSPTGGGSVYGYTF. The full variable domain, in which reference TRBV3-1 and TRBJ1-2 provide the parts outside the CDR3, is DTAVSQTPKYLVTQMGNDKSIKCEQNLGHDTMYWYKQDSKKFLKIMFSYNNKELIINETVPNRFSPKSPDKAHLNLHINSLELGDSAVYFCASSPTGGGSVYGYTFGSGTRLTVV.

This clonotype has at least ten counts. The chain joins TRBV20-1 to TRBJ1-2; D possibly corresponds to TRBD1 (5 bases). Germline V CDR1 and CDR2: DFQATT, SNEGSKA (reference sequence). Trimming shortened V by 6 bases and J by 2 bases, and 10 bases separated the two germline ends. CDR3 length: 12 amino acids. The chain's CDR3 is CSAADRNYGYTF. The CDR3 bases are TGCAGTGCAGCAGACAGAAACTATGGCTACACCTTC.

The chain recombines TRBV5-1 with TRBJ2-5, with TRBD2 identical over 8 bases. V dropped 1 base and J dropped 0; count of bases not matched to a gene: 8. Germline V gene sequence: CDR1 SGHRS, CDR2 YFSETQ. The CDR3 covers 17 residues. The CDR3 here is CASSLFRSGINQETQYF. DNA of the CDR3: TGCGCCAGCAGCTTGTTCCGTAGCGGGATCAACCAAGAGACCCAGTACTTC.

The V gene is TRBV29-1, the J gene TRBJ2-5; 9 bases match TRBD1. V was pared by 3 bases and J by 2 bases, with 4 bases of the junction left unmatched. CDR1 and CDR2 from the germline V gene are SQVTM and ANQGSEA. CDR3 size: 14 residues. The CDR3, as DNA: TGCAGCGTTGATCACAGGGGGCAACAAGAGACCCAGTACTTC. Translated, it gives CSVDHRGQQETQYF.

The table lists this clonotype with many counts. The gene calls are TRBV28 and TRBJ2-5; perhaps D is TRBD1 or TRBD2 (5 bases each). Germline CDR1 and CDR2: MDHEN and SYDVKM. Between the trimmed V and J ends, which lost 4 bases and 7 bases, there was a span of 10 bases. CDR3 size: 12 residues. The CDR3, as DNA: TGTGCCAGCAGTTACGACGGGGCGACCCAGTACTTC. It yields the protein CASSYDGATQYF.

CDR3 region: CASSQDQGQRGYTF. For the CDR3, the DNA is TGCGCCAGCAGCCAAGATCAGGGACAAAGAGGCTACACCTTC. This chain joins TRBV4-3 and TRBJ1-2; maybe TRBD1 (6 bases). The germline V gene encodes CDR1 LGHNA and CDR2 YSLEER. Trimming stripped 0 bases from V and 8 bases from J, with 13 bases between. This CDR3 contains 14 residues.

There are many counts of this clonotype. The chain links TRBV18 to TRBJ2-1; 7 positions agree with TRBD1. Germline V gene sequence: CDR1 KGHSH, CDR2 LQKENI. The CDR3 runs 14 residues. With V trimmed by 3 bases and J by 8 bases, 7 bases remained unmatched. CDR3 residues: CASSPRGTVHEQFF. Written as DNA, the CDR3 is TGTGCCAGCTCACCGAGAGGGACAGTCCATGAGCAGTTCTTC.

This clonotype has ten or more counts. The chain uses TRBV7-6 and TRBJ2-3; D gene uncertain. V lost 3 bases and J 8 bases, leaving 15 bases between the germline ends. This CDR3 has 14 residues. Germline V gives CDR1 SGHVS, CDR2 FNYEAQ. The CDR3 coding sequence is TGTGCCAGCAGCTTGCTTTCCGCGGCGGCTACGCAGTATTTT. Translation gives CASSLLSAAATQYF.

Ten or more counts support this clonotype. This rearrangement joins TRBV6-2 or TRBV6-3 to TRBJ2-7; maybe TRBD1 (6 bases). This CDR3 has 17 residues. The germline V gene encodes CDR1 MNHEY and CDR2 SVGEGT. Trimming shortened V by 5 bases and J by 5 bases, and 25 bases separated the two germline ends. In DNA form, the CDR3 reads TGTGCCAGCAGTAGCTGGTCAGGGACAAACCCTCCCCACGAGCAGTACTTC. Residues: CASSSWSGTNPPHEQYF.